This passage covers 2 T cell receptor beta chains from one sample sequenced in a study of glioma-infiltrating T cells. The iRepertoire nested amplicon-rescue multiplex PCR amplified TCR alpha and beta CDR3s from RNA. TCRdb analysed the multiplex PCR reads with MiXCR anew, one entry per CDR3 protein. The table shows about 10,000 distinct CDR3 sequences, with around three fifths occurring only once. The specimen was glioma tissue, nonneoplastic brain tissue, or PBMCs (not recorded which). The receptors stem from a human donor with low-grade glioma or glioblastoma, undergoing nonglioma brain surgery, or in good health (not recorded which).

A remark on this clonotype: Relative to the germline gene, one junction end is altered; a read error may explain this. The chain joins TRBV28 to TRBJ2-1; a possible D gene is TRBD1 (6 bases). CDR1 and CDR2 (germline): MDHEN, SYDVKM. This CDR3 region has 14 residues. CDR3 protein: CASSFRGYYNEKFF. CDR3 nucleotide sequence: TGTGCCAGCAGTTTCAGGGGTTACTACAATGAGAAGTTCTTC.

Regarding this clonotype: This may stem from a read error, because a much larger clone lies one nucleotide away. This chain joins TRBV29-1 and TRBJ2-2; D perhaps matches TRBD2 (5 bases). The CDR3 is made up of 12 amino acids. Germline-derived CDR1 and CDR2 are SQVTM and ANQGSEA. V dropped 7 bases and J dropped 8 bases, with 14 bases sitting between them. CDR3 loop: CSAGTFLGELFF. The DNA for the CDR3 is TGCAGCGCGGGAACCTTTCTAGGGGAGCTGTTTTTT.